These 3 T cell receptor beta chains originate from one sample sequenced in a study of blood T cell repertoires in COVID-19. The data were produced by immunoSEQ multiplex PCR, yet TCRdb's version contains in-frame clones alone and is incomplete. The data show about 190,000 clones, about 90% seen once. Sequencing was done on a sample of peripheral blood. All receptors come from a man aged 50 to 59 with acute or convalescent COVID-19.

The V gene is TRBV19, the J gene TRBJ2-1; tentatively, D is TRBD2 (5 bases). Germline CDR1 reads LNHDA; CDR2 reads SQIVND (reference sequence). Trimming stripped 4 bases from V and 9 bases from J, with 10 bases between. The CDR3 spans 12 residues. The CDR3 DNA is TGTGCCAGTAGTACCTTAGCGAGTGAGCAGTTCTTC. It codes for CASSTLASEQFF.

The chain carries TRBV6-5 and TRBJ1-2, with 8 bases lining up with TRBD1. The CDR3 is made up of 14 amino acids. V lost 8 bases and J lost 2; bases outside the gene matches: 7. Germline-derived CDR1 and CDR2 are MNHEY and SVGAGI. The CDR3 DNA follows: TGTGCCAGCGCCAGGGGGCGGATGAACTATGGCTACACCTTC. Its protein is CASARGRMNYGYTF.

The rearrangement joins TRBV29-1 to TRBJ2-5, with D tentatively TRBD1 (6 bases). In germline, CDR1 is SQVTM, CDR2 ANQGSEA. Trimming removed 5 bases from V and 2 bases from J, with 12 bases in between. This CDR3 comprises 13 residues. The DNA for the CDR3 is TGCAGCGTTACCCGACAGGAACAAGAGACCCAGTACTTC. Amino acids: CSVTRQEQETQYF.